This T cell receptor beta chain was obtained from a study of patients and donors after allogeneic stem cell transplantation. This CDR3 has 16 amino acids. V lost 2 bases and J lost 0, with 10 bases in between. CDR1 is SGHTA and CDR2 is FQGNSA in the germline V gene. TCRdb reprocessed the RT-PCR reads with MiXCR, giving one entry per CDR3 protein. The sample records hundreds of thousands of distinct CDR3 sequences, about a sixth being singletons. This receptor was taken from a human donor who was either an allogeneic HSCT recipient or a stem cell or donor lymphocyte infusion donor (not recorded which). It is not recorded whose cells these are; they may come from a transplant donor. V gene TRBV7-2 combines with J gene TRBJ2-2; the D gene is possibly TRBD2 (5 bases). Material for sequencing was blood, either unsorted or a sorted T cell fraction (not recorded which). The CDR3 reads CASSLSASPNTGELFF. For the CDR3, the DNA is TGTGCCAGCAGCTTAAGTGCTAGCCCGAACACCGGGGAGCTGTTTTTT. Full variable domain (rest looked up from reference TRBV7-2 and TRBJ2-2): GAGVSQSPSNKVTEKGKDVELRCDPISGHTALYWYRQSLGQGLEFLIYFQGNSAPDKSGLPSDRFSAERTGGSVSTLTIQRTQQEDSAVYLCASSLSASPNTGELFFGEGSRLTVL.